This TCR beta chain appears in the sequencing data of a study of blood T cell repertoires in COVID-19. Measured with immunoSEQ multiplex PCR; TCRdb has only the in-frame clones, and not every one. The profile shows approximately 140,000 clones, approximately 85% of them singletons. This clone was counted a few times. The germline gives CDR1 KGHSH, CDR2 LQKENI. CDR3 length: 13 amino acids. Deletions cut 6 bases from V and 2 bases from J, with 10 bases between. The TCR sequence derives from an older woman with COVID-19, enrolled during active disease. The sample was peripheral blood. The chain links TRBV18 to TRBJ2-5; D might be TRBD2 (5 bases). The CDR3 DNA reads TGTGCCAGCTCCCAGGAGGTGCAAGAGACCCAGTACTTC. It translates to CASSQEVQETQYF.